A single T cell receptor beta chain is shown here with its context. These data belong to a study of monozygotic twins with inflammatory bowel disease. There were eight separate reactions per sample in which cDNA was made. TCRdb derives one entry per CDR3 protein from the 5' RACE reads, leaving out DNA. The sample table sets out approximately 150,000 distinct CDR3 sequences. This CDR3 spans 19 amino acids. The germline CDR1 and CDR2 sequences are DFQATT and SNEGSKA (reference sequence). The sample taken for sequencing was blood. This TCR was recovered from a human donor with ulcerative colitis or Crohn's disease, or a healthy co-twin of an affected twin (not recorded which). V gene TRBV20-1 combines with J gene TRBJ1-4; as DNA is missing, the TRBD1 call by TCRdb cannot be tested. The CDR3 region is CSAKEGVGRNRDRVFGLFF.